Below, 25 T cell receptor beta chains from the same sample are listed, as sequenced in a study of technical replicates of blood from a handful of donors. The repertoire was sequenced with immunoSEQ multiplex PCR; TCRdb's copy has only in-frame clones and lacks some. Of about 68,000 clones in the sample, nearly 98% were seen once. The specimen was T cells isolated from PBMCs. The receptors were sampled from a human donor in good health.

The rearrangement links TRBV5-8 to TRBJ1-1; TRBD1 agrees at 7 bases. Germline CDR1 and CDR2: SGHTS and YDEGEE. The CDR3 length is 12 residues. Unmatched junction bases numbered 7, after V lost 4 bases and J lost 10 bases. CDR3 amino acids: CASSQRRDRAFF. CDR3 in DNA: TGTGCCAGCAGCCAAAGGCGGGACAGAGCTTTCTTT.

The gene calls are TRBV9 and TRBJ2-5, with 13 bases lining up with TRBD2. J lost 4 bases, V lost 3 bases, and 0 bases had no gene match. The germline V gene encodes CDR1 SGDLS and CDR2 YYNGEE. CDR3 size: 14 residues. This CDR3 is CASSGTSGGETQYF. CDR3 sequence (DNA): TGTGCCAGCAGCGGGACTAGCGGGGGAGAGACCCAGTACTTC.

The chain combines TRBV5-1 with TRBJ2-5; 12 bases align to TRBD2. Germline loops: CDR1 SGHRS, CDR2 YFSETQ. V trimming: 9 bases; J trimming: 0 bases; junction bases outside the gene matches: 12. This CDR3 is 17 amino acids long. The CDR3 DNA reads as TGCGCCACCAAAGGAGCTAGCGGGAGGGAGTACCAAGAGACCCAGTACTTC. Residues: CATKGASGREYQETQYF.

The chain has TRBV29-1 and TRBJ2-1; 10 bases align to TRBD1. V was clipped by 4 bases and J by 7 bases; unmatched bases: 4. The germline gives CDR1 SQVTM, CDR2 ANQGSEA. This CDR3 is built from 13 residues. As DNA, the CDR3 is TGCAGCGTTGGGACAGGGGGTAGGAATGAGCAGTTCTTC. Translated, it gives CSVGTGGRNEQFF.

This CDR3 is CASSFDGTGHTGELFF. CDR3 DNA sequence: TGTGCCAGCAGCTTTGACGGGACAGGGCACACCGGGGAGCTGTTTTTT. The chain employs TRBV7-9 and TRBJ2-2; 9 bases agree with TRBD1. After removal of 3 bases from V and 3 bases from J, the junction contained 5 bases not matched to a gene. Germline values: CDR1 SEHNR, CDR2 FQNEAQ (reference sequence). The CDR3 contains 16 residues.

The chain carries TRBV6-5 and TRBJ1-2, with a tentative D call TRBD1 (5 bases). Germline CDR1 and CDR2: MNHEY and SVGAGI. The CDR3 is 14 residues long. Trimming took 0 bases from V and 5 from J, leaving 10 bases between them. The CDR3: CASSYSQGWYGYTF. The CDR3 DNA sequence: TGTGCCAGCAGTTACTCCCAGGGATGGTATGGCTACACCTTC.

The J gene is TRBJ2-2, the V gene TRBV7-6; 11 positions match TRBD1. Germline CDR1 reads SGHVS; CDR2 reads FNYEAQ. The V and J ends lost 3 bases and 6 bases, in that order; junction bases with no gene match: 6. CDR3 length equals 16 residues. CDR3: CASSFWTGGQSGELFF. The DNA for the CDR3 is TGTGCCAGCAGCTTTTGGACAGGGGGCCAGTCCGGGGAGCTGTTTTTT.

The V gene is TRBV2, the J gene TRBJ2-7, with 7 positions matching TRBD1. This CDR3 comprises 12 residues. V lost 9 bases to trimming and J lost 6 bases; unmatched junction nucleotides: 8. The V gene's germline CDR1 is SNHLY and CDR2 FYNNEI. For the CDR3, the DNA is TGTGCCAGTACAAGGGGGACAGTCGAGCAGTACTTC. This translates into CASTRGTVEQYF. Full variable domain (rest looked up from reference TRBV2 and TRBJ2-7): EPEVTQTPSHQVTQMGQEVILRCVPISNHLYFYWYRQILGQKVEFLVSFYNNEISEKSEIFDDQFSVERPDGSNFTLKIRSTKLEDSAMYFCASTRGTVEQYFGPGTRLTVT.

This chain joins TRBV29-1 and TRBJ2-7; 13 bases line up with TRBD2. Germline CDR1 reads SQVTM; CDR2 reads ANQGSEA. This CDR3 is built from 14 residues. Trimming cost V 4 bases and J 4 bases; bases outside gene matches: 4. The chain's CDR3 is CSVGQLAGGYEQYF. The CDR3 DNA is TGCAGCGTTGGCCAACTAGCGGGAGGGTACGAGCAGTACTTC.

V is TRBV6-1 and J is TRBJ1-2, with D unclear. The length of the CDR3 is 14 residues. Trimming took off 2 bases at V and 8 bases at J, with 15 bases between the two ends. Germline assignment: CDR1 MNHNS and CDR2 SASEGT. The CDR3 DNA is TGTGCCAGCAGTGAATTCTCAGGTACTGAAGGCTACACCTTC. Translated, it gives CASSEFSGTEGYTF.

The V and J genes are TRBV4-1 and TRBJ2-1; D not resolved. Germline assignment: CDR1 MGHRA and CDR2 YSYEKL. This CDR3 contains 14 residues. The V end lost 5 bases, the J end lost 1 base, and 9 bases lay between the germline ends. CDR3 in amino acids: CASSSLLSYNEQFF. The CDR3 region has the DNA TGCGCCAGCAGCTCCTTACTGTCCTACAATGAGCAGTTCTTC.

The V call is TRBV28, the J call TRBJ1-5; 8 positions agree with TRBD1. Trimming at V came to 6 bases and at J to 0 bases, leaving 13 bases not matched to a gene. Germline CDR1 MDHEN, CDR2 SYDVKM. This CDR3 region has 18 residues. The CDR3 DNA is TGTGCCAGCAGGTCCGACGGGACAGGATTTTATAGCAATCAGCCCCAGCATTTT. Its translation: CASRSDGTGFYSNQPQHF.

This chain links TRBV6-1 with TRBJ2-3; D not resolved. From germline, CDR1 is MNHNS and CDR2 SASEGT. Trimming removed 3 bases from V and 2 bases from J, with 12 bases in between. The CDR3 runs 15 residues. CDR3 in DNA: TGTGCCAGCAGTGATTCTTACAGTTCCACAGATACGCAGTATTTT. This gives the protein CASSDSYSSTDTQYF.

The V gene is TRBV2, the J gene TRBJ2-1, with 11 positions matching TRBD2. The length of the CDR3 is 19 residues. Germline V gene sequence: CDR1 SNHLY, CDR2 FYNNEI. With V trimmed by 2 bases and J by 9 bases, 18 bases remained unmatched. The CDR3 DNA is TGTGCCAGCAGTGAATTGGGGGGCCTAGGACTAGCGGGCTTCAGTGAGCAGTTCTTC. This sequence encodes CASSELGGLGLAGFSEQFF.

This chain connects TRBV5-6 to TRBJ1-1; D is undetermined. CDR1 and CDR2 (germline): SGHDT, YYEEEE. The length of the CDR3 is 14 residues. V was pared by 0 bases and J by 6 bases, with 12 bases between. CDR3 nucleotides: TGTGCCAGCAGCTTGGCCACTGTTAACCCTGAAGCTTTCTTT. It codes for CASSLATVNPEAFF.

This chain links TRBV5-4 with TRBJ2-7; D is perhaps TRBD1 (5 bases). Trimming cost V 0 bases and J 3 bases, with 13 bases left between them. Germline loops: CDR1 SGHNT, CDR2 YYREEE (reference sequence). The CDR3 loop spans 15 amino acids. The CDR3 loop is CASSLGQGVVYEQYF. CDR3 sequence (DNA): TGTGCCAGCAGCTTGGGTCAGGGTGTAGTCTACGAGCAGTACTTC.

The gene calls are TRBV30 and TRBJ2-7, with TRBD2 matching over 7 bases. The germline gives CDR1 GTSNPN, CDR2 SVGIG (reference sequence). The junction had 5 bases not matched to a gene; V was cut back by 2 bases and J by 4 bases. The CDR3 consists of 13 residues. CDR3 sequence reads: CAWSMGGRYEQYF. CDR3 DNA sequence: TGTGCCTGGAGTATGGGGGGGAGATACGAGCAGTACTTC.

This rearrangement joins TRBV14 to TRBJ2-3; TRBD2 is a possible D gene (7 bases). V lost 1 base, J lost 3 bases, and 14 bases lay in between. Germline values: CDR1 SGHDN, CDR2 FVKESK. This CDR3 spans 16 amino acids. In DNA, the CDR3 is TGTGCCAGCAGCCAAGTCACAGGGCGGGGGACAGATACGCAGTATTTT. This gives the protein CASSQVTGRGTDTQYF. Complete variable domain (other parts from reference TRBV14 and TRBJ2-3): EAGVTQFPSHSVIEKGQTVTLRCDPISGHDNLYWYRRVMGKEIKFLLHFVKESKQDESGMPNNRFLAERTGGTYSTLKVQPAELEDSGVYFCASSQVTGRGTDTQYFGPGTRLTVL.

The chain has TRBV4-3 and TRBJ1-4; D not certain. Germline lookup yields CDR1 LGHNA and CDR2 YSLEER. The CDR3 length is 14 residues. Deletions cut 2 bases from V and 5 bases from J, with 9 bases between. The CDR3 reads CASSQYRENEKLFF. DNA of the CDR3: TGCGCCAGCAGCCAATACCGGGAAAATGAAAAACTGTTTTTT.

This chain links TRBV5-1 with TRBJ2-1; 7 bases line up with TRBD1. The CDR3 spans 15 residues. CDR1 and CDR2 (germline): SGHRS, YFSETQ. J lost 6 bases, V lost 4 bases, and 10 bases had no gene match. The CDR3 here is CASSQGVGLGNEQFF. Here the CDR3 DNA reads TGCGCCAGCAGCCAGGGGGTGGGTTTAGGCAATGAGCAGTTCTTC.

This chain uses TRBV30 with TRBJ2-1; 7 nucleotides align to TRBD2. Germline-derived CDR1 and CDR2 are GTSNPN and SVGIG (reference sequence). After removal of 4 bases from V and 7 bases from J, the junction contained 13 bases not matched to a gene. The CDR3 has 15 amino acids. Written as DNA, the CDR3 is TGTGCCTGGACTTCCCGACTAGCAGGAGGAAATGAGCAGTTCTTC. Encoded protein: CAWTSRLAGGNEQFF. Supplemented by reference TRBV30 and TRBJ2-1, the full variable domain reads SQTIHQWPATLVQPVGSPLSLECTVEGTSNPNLYWYRQAAGRGLQLLFYSVGIGQISSEVPQNLSASRPQDRQFILSSKKLLLSDSGFYLCAWTSRLAGGNEQFFGPGTRLTVL.

V gene TRBV11-2 combines with J gene TRBJ2-2, with D perhaps matching TRBD2 (5 bases). The CDR3 consists of 13 residues. Between the trimmed V and J ends, which lost 7 bases and 7 bases, there was a span of 13 bases. CDR1 and CDR2 from the germline V gene are SGHAT and FQNNGV. CDR3 nucleotide sequence: TGTGCCAGCACCCAAGTGGGAGTCGGGGAGCTGTTTTTT. Protein: CASTQVGVGELFF.

V is TRBV2 and J is TRBJ1-3; D uncertain. Trimming took 3 bases from V and 0 from J, leaving 18 bases between them. CDR3 length: 18 amino acids. Germline CDR1 and CDR2: SNHLY and FYNNEI. CDR3 loop: CASSDLNPWHNSGNTIYF. CDR3 sequence (DNA): TGTGCCAGCAGTGATTTGAACCCGTGGCACAACTCTGGAAACACCATATATTTT.

This clone appeared once. This rearrangement joins TRBV13 to TRBJ2-1, with 8 nucleotides matching TRBD2. With V trimmed by 1 base and J by 5 bases, 7 bases remained unmatched. The CDR3 contains 16 residues. The germline CDR1 and CDR2 sequences are PRHDT and FYEKMQ (reference sequence). CDR3 sequence (DNA): TGTGCCAGCAGCTTAGAGGGCGGGAGGCCCGACAATGAGCAGTTCTTC. Amino acids: CASSLEGGRPDNEQFF.

The rearrangement links TRBV5-6 to TRBJ2-7; D not resolved. The CDR3 totals 13 residues. Trimming pared 0 bases from V and 3 bases from J, leaving 7 bases between. The germline V gene has CDR1 SGHDT and CDR2 YYEEEE. In DNA, the CDR3 is TGTGCCAGCAGCTTGGCGGCAGGCTACGAGCAGTACTTC. The encoded protein is CASSLAAGYEQYF.